A single sample is the source of the 18 T cell receptor beta chains below, sequenced in a study of T-cell reconstitution after alpha-beta-depleted transplantation in children. It was with unique molecular identifiers that the TCRbeta library was prepared. TCRdb ran MiXCR on the PCR reads and lists one entry per CDR3 protein. The table has 700,000 or so distinct CDR3 sequences, around 14% seen once. The sequenced sample was PBMCs, obtained before TCRalphabeta/CD19-depleted stem cell transplant. Receptor source: a girl aged 2 to 10 with congenital amegakaryocytic thrombocytopenia, due to receive a stem cell transplant.

The V call is TRBV29-1, the J call TRBJ1-4; 7 bases agree with TRBD1. The CDR3 is made up of 11 amino acids. V lost 7 bases to trimming and J lost 8 bases; unmatched junction nucleotides: 4. Germline V CDR1 and CDR2: SQVTM, ANQGSEA. The CDR3 bases are TGCAGCGGATCAGGGGGGGAAAAACTGTTTTTT. It encodes CSGSGGEKLFF.

The chain couples TRBV20-1 to TRBJ1-1; 11 bases fit TRBD1. Germline lookup yields CDR1 DFQATT and CDR2 SNEGSKA (reference sequence). Trimming at V came to 5 bases and at J to 1 base, leaving 3 bases not matched to a gene. There are 14 residues in the CDR3. In nucleotides, the CDR3 is TGCAGTGCTTTGGGACAGGGGGGGAACACTGAAGCTTTCTTT. It is translated as CSALGQGGNTEAFF.

This chain links TRBV20-1 with TRBJ2-1; 12 bases align to TRBD2. J was trimmed by 8 bases and V by 6 bases; bases with no gene match: 11. CDR1 is DFQATT, CDR2 SNEGSKA, per germline (reference sequence). The CDR3 extends over 15 amino acids. The CDR3 nucleotides are TGCAGTGCCAATGAAAGACTAGCGGGAGTCGATGAGCAGTTCTTC. Translated, it gives CSANERLAGVDEQFF.

This clonotype appeared many times. J is TRBJ2-1 and V is TRBV10-3, with 7 positions matching TRBD2. This CDR3 is built from 15 residues. Germline assignment: CDR1 ENHRY and CDR2 SYGVKD. Trimming took 11 bases from V and 1 from J; bases not matched to a gene: 11. CDR3 sequence reads: CAGRPGGSSYNEQFF. The CDR3 DNA reads TGTGCCGGCAGGCCTGGCGGGAGTTCCTACAATGAGCAGTTCTTC.

This sequence joins TRBV15 and TRBJ1-1, with D uncertain. CDR3 length: 14 amino acids. Germline V gives CDR1 LNHNV, CDR2 YYDKDF (reference sequence). V dropped 1 base and J dropped 2 bases, with 8 bases sitting between them. The CDR3 spells CATSRAEVNTEAFF. CDR3 nucleotide sequence: TGTGCCACCAGCAGAGCAGAGGTTAACACTGAAGCTTTCTTT.

This clonotype was seen ten or more times. The chain couples TRBV20-1 to TRBJ2-3; 15 bases map to TRBD2. The germline V gene has CDR1 DFQATT and CDR2 SNEGSKA (reference sequence). With V trimmed by 5 bases and J by 5 bases, 8 bases remained unmatched. This CDR3 region has 16 residues. Here the CDR3 DNA reads TGCAGTGCTGGACTAGCGGGAGGGCCTTTTCAAGATACGCAGTATTTT. The encoded protein is CSAGLAGGPFQDTQYF.

This clonotype was seen a few times. This chain joins TRBV5-1 and TRBJ2-5, with 11 bases identical to TRBD2. The length of the CDR3 is 15 residues. Trimming removed 3 bases from V and 4 bases from J; junction bases left unmatched: 5. Germline V gives CDR1 SGHRS, CDR2 YFSETQ. Here the CDR3 reads CASSSLAGAGETQYF. In nucleotides, the CDR3 is TGCGCCAGCAGCTCACTAGCGGGAGCGGGAGAGACCCAGTACTTC. The full variable domain, completed using reference TRBV5-1 and TRBJ2-5, is KAGVTQTPRYLIKTRGQQVTLSCSPISGHRSVSWYQQTPGQGLQFLFEYFSETQRNKGNFPGRFSGRQFSNSRSEMNVSTLELGDSALYLCASSSLAGAGETQYFGPGTRLLVL.

This clonotype showed up just a few times. V is TRBV7-9 and J is TRBJ2-2; the D gene could be TRBD1 or TRBD2 (5 bases each). Germline CDR1 reads SEHNR; CDR2 reads FQNEAQ (reference sequence). This CDR3 region has 15 residues. Trimming took off 6 bases at V and 0 bases at J, with 11 bases between the two ends. In DNA, the CDR3 is TGTGCCAGCAGGTTGGGGGTCGCGAACACCGGGGAGCTGTTTTTT. As protein: CASRLGVANTGELFF.

The genes are TRBV12-3 or TRBV12-4 and TRBJ2-5; perhaps TRBD1 as D (5 bases). The germline V and J ends were trimmed by 4 bases and 5 bases, with 17 bases remaining between them. The CDR3 spans 15 residues. CDR3 amino acids: CASSSATDPRETQYF. In nucleotides, the CDR3 is TGTGCCAGCAGTTCGGCGACAGACCCCAGGGAGACCCAGTACTTC.

This clonotype was seen ten or more times. This CDR3 is CASSFRQQTNGYTF. Here the CDR3 DNA reads TGTGCCAGCAGTTTCCGACAGCAGACCAATGGCTACACCTTC. V is TRBV27 and J is TRBJ1-2; D is possibly TRBD1 (5 bases). With 3 bases removed from V and 6 bases from J, the gap between germline ends came to 14 bases. The CDR3 sequence is 14 residues long. CDR1 is MNHEY, CDR2 SMNVEV, per germline (reference sequence).

This clonotype was observed a few times. The V and J genes are TRBV30 and TRBJ2-3, with D possibly matching TRBD1 (5 bases). The CDR3 is made up of 12 amino acids. V lost 0 bases and J 7 bases, leaving 8 bases between the germline ends. In germline, CDR1 is GTSNPN, CDR2 SVGIG (reference sequence). CDR3 bases: TGTGCCTGGAGTGTGGGGCCGAATACGCAGTATTTT. Translating it yields CAWSVGPNTQYF.

This chain links TRBV13 with TRBJ2-3; no firm D call. The CDR3 contains 13 residues. V lost 4 bases, J lost 2 bases, and 7 bases lay in between. The germline V gene encodes CDR1 PRHDT and CDR2 FYEKMQ (reference sequence). Here the CDR3 DNA reads TGTGCCAGCAGCTCCTCCCTCACAGATACGCAGTATTTT. Its protein product is CASSSSLTDTQYF.

CDR3: CSASHNEKLFF. The CDR3 region has the DNA TGCAGTGCTAGCCACAATGAAAAACTGTTTTTT. The J gene is TRBJ1-4, the V gene TRBV20-1; no definite D call. The CDR3 runs 11 residues. Germline loops: CDR1 DFQATT, CDR2 SNEGSKA (reference sequence). Trimming took off 3 bases at V and 5 bases at J, with 4 bases between the two ends.

Only a few counts were recorded for this clonotype. The chain is built from TRBV20-1 and TRBJ2-7; D is possibly TRBD1 or TRBD2 (6 bases each). CDR3 length: 17 residues. Germline CDR1 DFQATT, CDR2 SNEGSKA (reference sequence). V lost 6 bases, J lost 0 bases, and 24 bases lay in between. CDR3 coding DNA: TGCAGTGCCAACGGGTCCCGGGGGCGGTTCGACTCCTACGAGCAGTACTTC. Protein product: CSANGSRGRFDSYEQYF.

This clonotype was observed a handful of times. V is TRBV5-1 and J is TRBJ1-1; D is unclear. The germline V gene encodes CDR1 SGHRS and CDR2 YFSETQ. The CDR3 contains 14 residues. V was shortened by 0 bases and J by 8 bases, with 14 bases between the two germline ends. The CDR3 sequence: CASSLEFLGREAFF. CDR3 sequence (DNA): TGCGCCAGCAGCTTGGAATTTTTAGGCAGGGAAGCTTTCTTT.

The chain is built from TRBV20-1 and TRBJ2-5; D not certain. Germline V gene data show CDR1 as DFQATT and CDR2 as SNEGSKA (reference sequence). The V and J ends lost 2 bases and 2 bases respectively, with 9 bases between them. This CDR3 contains 13 residues. CDR3 coding DNA: TGCAGTGCTAGAATGGTACAGCAAGAGACCCAGTACTTC. This gives the protein CSARMVQQETQYF.

V gene TRBV6-5 combines with J gene TRBJ2-7, with D tentatively TRBD2 (6 bases). CDR1 is MNHEY and CDR2 is SVGAGI in the germline V gene. Deletions cut 4 bases from V and 3 bases from J, with 19 bases between. This CDR3 is built from 16 residues. CDR3 sequence: CASSFRWRGPNYEQYF. CDR3 DNA sequence: TGTGCCAGCAGTTTTCGGTGGCGGGGCCCCAACTACGAGCAGTACTTC.

In its sample, this clonotype was seen many times. The chain has TRBV10-3 and TRBJ2-5, with no clear D. Trimming removed 3 bases from V and 0 bases from J, with 8 bases in between. Germline V lookup: CDR1 ENHRY, CDR2 SYGVKD. The length of the CDR3 is 14 residues. CDR3 bases: TGTGCCATCAGTGAAGACGGTTACCAAGAGACCCAGTACTTC. Its translation is CAISEDGYQETQYF.